What follows is one T cell receptor (beta chain) and its context. Its antigen target is currently unknown. Base qualities are missing; no much larger clone stands one base away. This entry belongs to a study of T-cell reconstitution after alpha-beta-depleted transplantation in children (dated by TCRdb to about 2016). The study in broad terms: T-cell immune reconstitution after TCRalphabeta/CD19-depleted allogeneic hematopoietic cell transplantation in children was quantitatively tracked in the study by means of TCR repertoire profiling.

Libraries were built with PCR. Instrument on record: Illumina HiSeq 2500. To normalize quantification of the TCRbeta repertoire, the TCR libraries were built with molecular barcoding that relied on unique molecular identifiers. TCRdb redid the processing of the public reads, applying fastp at Q25 and MiXCR, and retained in-frame beta chains. Each entry merges the rows of one CDR3 protein and shows their most common DNA and genes. The sample data list hundreds of thousands of distinct CDR3 sequences, and approximately 17% of these were observed just once. The ten largest clones add up to around 44% of the sample. The intended sense of this specimen's treatment or condition label: allogeneic hematopoietic cell transplantation with graft depleted of TCRalphabeta T cells and CD19 B cells. The transplant recipients were children given TCRalphabeta/CD19-depleted allogeneic hematopoietic cell grafts. Results the study describes overall, beyond this receptor: The frequencies of hyperexpanded clones fell over the following months, and after one year, T-cell counts and TCRbeta diversity were mostly attributed to newly produced T cells. Apparently early alphabetaT-cell count recovery about two months after transplant reportedly relied on only several hundred rapidly expanded clones derived from non-depleted graft cells. In some patients, the high TCRbeta diversity seen at day 60 was put down to recipient T cells and intrathymic progenitors that had survived conditioning.

This clonotype originated in a male patient between 2 and 9 years old who had a stem cell transplant for acute lymphoblastic leukemia, so the T cells may come from the graft donor. The sequenced sample was PBMCs, mostly from graft donor cells, obtained 360 days after TCRalphabeta/CD19-depleted stem cell transplant.

The bases read TGTGCCAGCAGTTTTATGGGGGGCAGACATCAGCCCCAGCATTTT. The translation is CASSFMGGRHQPQHF. The chain is made from TRBV12-3 or TRBV12-4 and TRBJ1-5; a weak D assignment points to TRBD1 (6 bases agree). The CDR3 covers 15 residues, taking in both the cysteine and the phenylalanine. Kept here is only the CDR3 DNA, which spans 45 bases and is read in frame from base 1. V sheds 3 bases and J sheds 5 bases, leaving 14 bases between their ends.